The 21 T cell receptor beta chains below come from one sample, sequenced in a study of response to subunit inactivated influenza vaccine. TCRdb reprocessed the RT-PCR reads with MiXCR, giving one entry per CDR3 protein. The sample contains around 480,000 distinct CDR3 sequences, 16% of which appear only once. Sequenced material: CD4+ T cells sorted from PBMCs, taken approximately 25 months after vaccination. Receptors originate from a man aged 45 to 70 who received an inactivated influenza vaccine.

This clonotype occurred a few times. CDR3 in DNA: TGCGCCAGCAGCTTGGTAGAACCCTCCTACGAGCAGTACTTC. It is translated as CASSLVEPSYEQYF. The chain links TRBV5-1 to TRBJ2-7; D not certain. Germline CDR1 reads SGHRS; CDR2 reads YFSETQ. V was pared by 0 bases and J by 0 bases, with 7 bases between. The CDR3 is made up of 14 amino acids.

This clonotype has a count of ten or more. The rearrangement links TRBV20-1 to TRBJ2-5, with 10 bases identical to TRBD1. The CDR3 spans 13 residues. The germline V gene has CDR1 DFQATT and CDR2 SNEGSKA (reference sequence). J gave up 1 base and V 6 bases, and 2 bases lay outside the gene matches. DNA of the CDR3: TGCAGTGCGAGACAGGGGGCCCAAGAGACCCAGTACTTC. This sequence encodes CSARQGAQETQYF.

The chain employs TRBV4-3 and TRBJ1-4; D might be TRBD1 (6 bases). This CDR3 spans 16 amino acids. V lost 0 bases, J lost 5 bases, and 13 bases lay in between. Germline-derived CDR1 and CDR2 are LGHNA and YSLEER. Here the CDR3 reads CASSQDRGARNEKLFF. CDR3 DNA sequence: TGCGCCAGCAGCCAAGATCGGGGGGCCCGCAATGAAAAACTGTTTTTT.

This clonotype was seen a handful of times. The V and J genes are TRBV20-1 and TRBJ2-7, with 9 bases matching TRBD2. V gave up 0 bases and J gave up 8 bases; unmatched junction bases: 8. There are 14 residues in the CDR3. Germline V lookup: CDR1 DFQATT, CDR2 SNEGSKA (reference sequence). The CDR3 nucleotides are TGCAGTGCTAGAGATGAGGAGGGACTAGCCCAGCAGTACTTC. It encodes CSARDEEGLAQQYF.

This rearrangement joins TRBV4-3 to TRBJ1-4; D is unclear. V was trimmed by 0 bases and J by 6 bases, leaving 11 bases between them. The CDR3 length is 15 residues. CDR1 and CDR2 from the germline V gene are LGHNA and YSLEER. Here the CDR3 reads CASSQDWRQDEKLFF. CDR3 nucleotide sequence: TGCGCCAGCAGCCAAGATTGGCGTCAAGATGAAAAACTGTTTTTT.

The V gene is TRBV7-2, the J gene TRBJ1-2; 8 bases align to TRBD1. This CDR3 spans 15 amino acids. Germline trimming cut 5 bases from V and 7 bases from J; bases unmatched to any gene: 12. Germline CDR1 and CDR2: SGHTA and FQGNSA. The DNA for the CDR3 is TGTGCCAGCAGCCCGGAGAAGGACAGGGCTAGTGGCTACACCTTC. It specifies CASSPEKDRASGYTF.

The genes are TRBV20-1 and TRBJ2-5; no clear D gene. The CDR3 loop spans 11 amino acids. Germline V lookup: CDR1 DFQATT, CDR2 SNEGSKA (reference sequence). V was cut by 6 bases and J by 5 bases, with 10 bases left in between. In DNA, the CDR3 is TGCAGTGCCTTAGACTTGGAGACCCAGTACTTC. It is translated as CSALDLETQYF.

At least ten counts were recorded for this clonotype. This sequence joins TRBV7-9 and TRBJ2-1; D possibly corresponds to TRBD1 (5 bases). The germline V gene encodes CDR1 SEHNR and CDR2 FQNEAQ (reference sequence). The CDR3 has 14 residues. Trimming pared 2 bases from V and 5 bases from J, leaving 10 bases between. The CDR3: CASSLTQGHNEQFF. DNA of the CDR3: TGTGCCAGCAGCTTAACTCAGGGTCACAATGAGCAGTTCTTC.

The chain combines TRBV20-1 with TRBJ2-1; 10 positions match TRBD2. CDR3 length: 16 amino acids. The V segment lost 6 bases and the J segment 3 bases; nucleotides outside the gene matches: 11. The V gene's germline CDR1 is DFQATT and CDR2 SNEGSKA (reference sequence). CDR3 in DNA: TGCAGTGCAGCGGGGGGGAATGGTATCAGCTACAATGAGCAGTTCTTC. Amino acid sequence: CSAAGGNGISYNEQFF.

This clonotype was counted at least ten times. The CDR3 nucleotides are TGCGCCAGCAGCCGAACTATAGGGGGGGAGCTGTTTTTT. Translating gives CASSRTIGGELFF. This rearrangement joins TRBV5-1 to TRBJ2-2, with unresolved D. CDR3 length: 13 amino acids. V was shortened by 4 bases and J by 8 bases, with 12 bases between the two germline ends. The germline V gene encodes CDR1 SGHRS and CDR2 YFSETQ.

CDR3 in amino acids: CASSLLAGGASTDTQYF. The CDR3, as DNA: TGCGCCAGCAGCTTGTTAGCGGGGGGCGCTAGCACAGATACGCAGTATTTT. The chain uses TRBV5-1 and TRBJ2-3, with 10 bases that match TRBD2. The CDR3 runs 17 residues. The V segment lost 1 base and the J segment 0 bases; nucleotides outside the gene matches: 5. Per the germline V gene, CDR1 is SGHRS and CDR2 is YFSETQ.

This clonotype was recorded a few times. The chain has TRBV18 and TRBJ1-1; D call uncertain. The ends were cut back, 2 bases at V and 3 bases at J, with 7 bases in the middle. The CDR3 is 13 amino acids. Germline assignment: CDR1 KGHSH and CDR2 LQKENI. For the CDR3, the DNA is TGTGCCAGCTCACCATCATTGGACACTGAAGCTTTCTTT. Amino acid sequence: CASSPSLDTEAFF.

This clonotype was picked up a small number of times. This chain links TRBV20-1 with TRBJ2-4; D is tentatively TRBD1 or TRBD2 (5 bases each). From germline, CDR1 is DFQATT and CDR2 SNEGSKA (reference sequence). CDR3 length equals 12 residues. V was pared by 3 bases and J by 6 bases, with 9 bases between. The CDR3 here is CSASWGPNIQYF. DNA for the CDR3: TGCAGTGCTAGCTGGGGACCAAACATTCAGTACTTC.

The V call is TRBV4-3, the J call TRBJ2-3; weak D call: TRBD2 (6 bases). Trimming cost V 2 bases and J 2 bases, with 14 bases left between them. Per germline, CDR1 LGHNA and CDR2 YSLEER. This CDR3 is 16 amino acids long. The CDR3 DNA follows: TGCGCCAGCAGCCAACCCCGGAGGGCCGACACAGATACGCAGTATTTT. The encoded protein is CASSQPRRADTDTQYF.

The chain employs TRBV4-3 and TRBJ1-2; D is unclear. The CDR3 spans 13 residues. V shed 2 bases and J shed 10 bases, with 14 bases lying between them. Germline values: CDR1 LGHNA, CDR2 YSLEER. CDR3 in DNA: TGCGCCAGCAGCCAATCAAGGGCGGCTCCCTACACCTTC. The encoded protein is CASSQSRAAPYTF.

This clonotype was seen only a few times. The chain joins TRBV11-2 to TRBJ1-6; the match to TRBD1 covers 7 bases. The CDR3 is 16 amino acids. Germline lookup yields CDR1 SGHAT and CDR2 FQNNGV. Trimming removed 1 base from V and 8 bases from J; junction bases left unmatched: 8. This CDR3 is CASSLVGGTAYSPLHF. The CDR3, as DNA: TGTGCCAGCAGCTTAGTAGGAGGGACAGCTTATTCACCCCTCCACTTT.

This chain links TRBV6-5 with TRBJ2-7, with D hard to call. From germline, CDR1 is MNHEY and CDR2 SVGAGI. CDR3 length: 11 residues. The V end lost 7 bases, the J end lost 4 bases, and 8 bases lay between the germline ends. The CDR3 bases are TGTGCCAGCACCTCAGGTTACGAGCAGTACTTC. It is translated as CASTSGYEQYF.

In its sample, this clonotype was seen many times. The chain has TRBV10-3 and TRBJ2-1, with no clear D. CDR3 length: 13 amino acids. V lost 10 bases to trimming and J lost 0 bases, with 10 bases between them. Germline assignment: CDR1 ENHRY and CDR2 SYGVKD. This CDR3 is CATIGTSYNEQFF. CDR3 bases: TGTGCCACTATAGGAACCTCCTACAATGAGCAGTTCTTC.

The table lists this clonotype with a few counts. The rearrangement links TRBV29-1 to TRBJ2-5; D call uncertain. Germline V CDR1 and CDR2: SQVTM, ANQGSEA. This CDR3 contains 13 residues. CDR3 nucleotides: TGCAGTACAGTTAGGACCCCACAAGAGACCCAGTACTTC. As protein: CSTVRTPQETQYF.

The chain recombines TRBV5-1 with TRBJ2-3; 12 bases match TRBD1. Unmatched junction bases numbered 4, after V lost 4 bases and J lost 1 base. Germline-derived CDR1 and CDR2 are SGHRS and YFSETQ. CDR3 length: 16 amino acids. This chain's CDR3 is CASSSGTGGGTDTQYF. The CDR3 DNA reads TGCGCCAGCAGCAGTGGGACAGGGGGCGGCACAGATACGCAGTATTTT.

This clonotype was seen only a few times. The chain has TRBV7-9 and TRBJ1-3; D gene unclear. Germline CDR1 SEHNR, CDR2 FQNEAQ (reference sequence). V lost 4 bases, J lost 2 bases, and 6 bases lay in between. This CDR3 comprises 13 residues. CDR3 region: CASSSQTGNTIYF. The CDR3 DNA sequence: TGTGCCAGCAGCTCACAAACTGGAAACACCATATATTTT.